One and the same sample provided the 12 T cell receptor beta chains below, sequenced in a study of shared clonotypes between healthy human individuals. Clones were sequenced by immunoSEQ multiplex PCR, and TCRdb holds only the in-frame ones, with some missing. This sample has around 1.9 million clones, with 90% to 95% found just once. Naive CD8 isolation took CD45RO-negative cells positively selected for CCR7 and excluded terminally differentiated effector memory CD45RA+ cells. Sequencing used naive CD8+ T cells from PBMCs. The receptors shown here come from a man between 18 and 35 years old in good health. Some clones in this sample may be carry-over from other donors' samples.

The V call is TRBV28, the J call TRBJ1-5; possibly TRBD1 for D (6 bases). The CDR3 loop spans 15 amino acids. Deletions cut 8 bases from V and 6 bases from J, with 20 bases between. In germline, CDR1 is MDHEN, CDR2 SYDVKM. CDR3 nucleotides: TGTGCCAGCGGACCCGAAGGGGGTGGAGTTCAGCCCCAGCATTTT. Its protein is CASGPEGGGVQPQHF.

The rearrangement links TRBV5-1 to TRBJ2-7; D gene unclear. CDR1 is SGHRS, CDR2 YFSETQ, per germline. Trimming shortened V by 4 bases and J by 0 bases, and 14 bases separated the two germline ends. This CDR3 contains 15 residues. The CDR3 is CASSPVGGLSYEQYF. DNA for the CDR3: TGCGCCAGCAGCCCCGTAGGTGGGCTCTCCTACGAGCAGTACTTC.

The chain carries TRBV30 and TRBJ2-5; D ambiguous. The J call is doubtful: the DNA matches TRBJ2-7 better. This CDR3 region has 14 residues. The germline CDR1 and CDR2 sequences are GTSNPN and SVGIG (reference sequence). The CDR3 nucleotides are TGTGCCTGGAGTGTATTTGGGTACTCCTACGAGCAGTACTTC. It yields the protein CAWSVFGYSYEQYF.

This clone showed up just a few times. Other DNA variants within this sample encode the same CDR3. The gene calls are TRBV20-1 and TRBJ1-1; no definite D call. The germline gives CDR1 DFQATT, CDR2 SNEGSKA (reference sequence). There are 8 residues in the CDR3. Deletions cut 6 bases from V and 4 bases from J, with 0 bases between. The CDR3 DNA reads TGCAGTGCCACTGAAGCTTTCTTT. Protein product: CSATEAFF.

CDR3 coding DNA: TGTGCCAGCAGTTCACACCCAACCGATTATCAGCCCCAGCATTTT. Protein: CASSSHPTDYQPQHF. The chain carries TRBV28 and TRBJ1-5; D is undetermined. The germline CDR1 and CDR2 sequences are MDHEN and SYDVKM. CDR3 size: 15 residues. V was trimmed by 4 bases and J by 5 bases, leaving 15 bases between them.

The chain uses TRBV28 and TRBJ1-2; the D is unclear. This CDR3 region has 13 residues. Germline CDR1 reads MDHEN; CDR2 reads SYDVKM. Trimming left V 2 bases short and J 4 bases short, with 8 bases between. The CDR3 region has the DNA TGTGCCAGCAGTTTACTACGGTCCTATGGCTACACCTTC. It translates to CASSLLRSYGYTF.

With respect to this clone: The sample carries other DNA sequences with the same CDR3. The rearrangement joins TRBV7-8 to TRBJ2-2; D gene unclear. The CDR3 spans 15 residues. V was clipped by 4 bases and J by 0 bases, with 9 bases between them. The V gene's germline CDR1 is SGHVS and CDR2 FQNEAQ. The CDR3 nucleotides are TGTGCCAGCAGCTCCAGACAAGCGAACACCGGGGAGCTGTTTTTT. Amino acid sequence: CASSSRQANTGELFF.

V gene TRBV9 combines with J gene TRBJ1-1; D gene ambiguous. CDR1 SGDLS and CDR2 YYNGEE come from the germline V gene. V shed 4 bases and J shed 7 bases, with 11 bases lying between them. The CDR3 has 12 residues. CDR3 amino acids: CASSPRSSEAFF. DNA of the CDR3: TGTGCCAGCAGCCCCCGGAGCAGTGAAGCTTTCTTT.

A word on this clone: Other DNA sequences of this sample code for an identical CDR3. The CDR3 DNA reads as TGTGCCAGCAGTGAATCCCCCTACGAGCAGTACTTC. It translates to CASSESPYEQYF. V and J are TRBV25-1 and TRBJ2-7; D not resolved. The CDR3 sequence is 12 residues long. Looked up from germline, CDR1 is MGHDK and CDR2 is SYGVNS. Trimming removed 1 base from V and 2 bases from J, with 3 bases in between.

The chain carries TRBV19 and TRBJ2-2; 9 nucleotides agree with TRBD2. This CDR3 is built from 16 residues. V lost 0 bases to trimming and J lost 5 bases; unmatched junction nucleotides: 4. Germline loops: CDR1 LNHDA, CDR2 SQIVND (reference sequence). The CDR3 protein is CASSIDGTSYTGELFF. In nucleotides, the CDR3 is TGTGCCAGTAGTATAGATGGGACTAGCTATACCGGGGAGCTGTTTTTT.

The chain carries TRBV27 and TRBJ1-5; TRBD1 matches at 8 bases. J was trimmed by 6 bases and V by 2 bases; bases with no gene match: 6. The germline V gene has CDR1 MNHEY and CDR2 SMNVEV (reference sequence). The CDR3 consists of 15 residues. In DNA form, the CDR3 reads TGTGCCAGCAGTTTAAATCCAGGGGGCGGTCAGCCCCAGCATTTT. Translation: CASSLNPGGGQPQHF.

The V gene is TRBV7-2, the J gene TRBJ2-7, with 11 bases that match TRBD2. The CDR3 has 16 residues. The germline V gene encodes CDR1 SGHTA and CDR2 FQGNSA. V lost 5 bases, J lost 3 bases, and 9 bases stayed unmatched. CDR3 protein: CASSTDGLAGVYEQYF. The CDR3 coding sequence is TGTGCCAGCAGCACGGACGGACTAGCGGGTGTCTACGAGCAGTACTTC.